This T cell receptor (beta chain) stems from a study of T cell clusters in autoimmune cytopenias. Overall study context: A median of around 50,000 TRB reads per sample yielded a median approximately 2,500 distinct clonotypes.

Germline CDR1 is MDHEN and CDR2 is SYDVKM. CDR3 size: 12 residues. TRB was amplified by touch-down multiplex PCR, primer pools A and B combined. No DNA is given; TCRdb re-called the multiplex PCR reads and lists each CDR3 protein once. This sample's table has thousands of distinct CDR3 sequences. General study results and limits: Healthy donors had roughly 2.9-fold more exclusive TRB clusters than active autoimmune hepatitis patients. TRB repertoire shifts in secondary cytopenia and chronic lymphocytic leukemia mostly reflected lymphoma, not autoimmunity.

Considering frequency, this clonotype is medium-sized. Its specificity is not known. Some 34,000 genome equivalents of blood DNA were amplified for TRB. Sequences were obtained from peripheral blood. The sequence was obtained from a human donor with an autoimmune cytopenia or autoimmune hepatitis (not recorded which). This rearrangement joins TRBV28 to TRBJ1-1; TCRdb's D gene call, TRBD1, goes unchecked for lack of DNA. Here the CDR3 reads CASSPRRSEAFF.